This T cell receptor (beta chain) was found in a study of cytomegalovirus exposure and HLA in healthy donors. Broader study findings: TCR beta sequences reportedly predicted the HLA-A and HLA-B alleles of most subjects accurately.

PCR used 60 Vbeta primers and 13 Jbeta primers. The protocol was immunoSEQ multiplex PCR, while the TCRdb copy is restricted to in-frame clones and leaves out a portion. The data show 150,000 to 200,000 clones, with 80% to 90% seen just once and about 9.3% held by the top ten. The CDR3 is 15 amino acids. Trimming took 3 bases from V and 0 from J, leaving 11 bases between them. The germline gives CDR1 SGHNT, CDR2 YYREEE (reference sequence). As for this clone: Its antigen remains unidentified.

The receptor's source is a man younger than 35 in good health and CMV-seropositive. Sequenced: PBMCs. The rearrangement links TRBV5-4 to TRBJ2-3; D gene unclear. Written as DNA, the CDR3 is TGTGCCAGCAGCTCCGCCCACTCTAGCACAGATACGCAGTATTTT. It encodes CASSSAHSSTDTQYF.